The clone carrying this T cell receptor beta chain has ten or more counts. What it binds is not known. These data belong to a study of T-cell reconstitution after alpha-beta-depleted transplantation in children. Broader study findings: For some patients, TCRbeta diversity was high at day 60 because of recipient T cells and thymic progenitors that survived.

Unique molecular identifiers tagged the TCRbeta library. TCRdb itself ran the PCR reads through MiXCR, one entry per CDR3 protein. The profile shows approximately 97,000 distinct CDR3 sequences, around 5.9% of them singletons. The V end was cut by 6 bases, the J end by 9 bases, with 12 bases between. Germline V gene lookup returns CDR1 DFQATT and CDR2 SNEGSKA (reference sequence). CDR3 length equals 11 residues. Sequencing was performed on PBMCs, mostly from graft donor cells, taken 60 days after TCRalphabeta/CD19-depleted stem cell transplant. This receptor was obtained from a female patient aged 2-9 years who had a stem cell transplant for Fanconi anemia, so the T cells may come from the graft donor. The V gene is TRBV20-1, the J gene TRBJ2-1; no firm D call. The CDR3 sequence: CSATPDIEQFF. The CDR3 DNA reads TGCAGTGCGACCCCTGATATTGAGCAGTTCTTC.